This T cell receptor beta chain was recorded in a study of blood T cell repertoires in COVID-19. The germline CDR1 and CDR2 sequences are KGHDR and SFDVKD. The CDR3 length is 13 residues. V gave up 9 bases and J gave up 5 bases; unmatched junction bases: 7. The cohort comprised adults aged about 18 to 100 years residing in approximately 22 US areas. The repertoire was sequenced with immunoSEQ multiplex PCR; TCRdb's copy has only in-frame clones and lacks some. The sample has around 450,000 clones, about 85% seen once. The chain is built from TRBV24-1 and TRBJ2-5; 8 bases are a match to TRBD2. The material sequenced was PBMCs or T cells enriched from blood (not recorded which). This receptor was taken from a woman aged 18-29 years with acute COVID-19. The CDR3, as DNA: TGTGCCACCTCGCGGGGGGCCGGCGAGACCCAGTACTTC. Translation gives CATSRGAGETQYF.